This entry features one TCR beta chain sequence. The data belong to a study of cytomegalovirus exposure and HLA in healthy donors. This CDR3 contains 17 residues. Germline-derived CDR1 and CDR2 are LNHDA and SQIVND (reference sequence). Between the trimmed V and J ends, which lost 4 bases and 2 bases, there was a span of 20 bases. The PCR had 60 Vbeta and 13 Jbeta primers. Assay: immunoSEQ multiplex PCR; the TCRdb copy retains only in-frame clones and omits some. The table records 100,000 to 150,000 clones, roughly four fifths of them present only once. This rearrangement joins TRBV19 to TRBJ1-1, with D maybe TRBD1 (5 bases). The specimen was PBMCs. This clonotype was sampled from a woman in her forties in good health and CMV-seropositive. The DNA for the CDR3 is TGTGCCAGTAGTAGTTATTTTGGGGGGAGAATAAACACTGAAGCTTTCTTT. Encoded protein: CASSSYFGGRINTEAFF.